The TCR beta chain described here comes from a study of T cell repertoires in aging, cancer and after chemotherapy. At the level of the study: Six age groups, ranging from 30 or younger to 70 or older, included the donors. Pre- and post-chemotherapy samples were paired from glioblastoma patients treated with temozolomide-based therapy.

The CDR3 covers 17 residues. Germline lookup yields CDR1 DFQATT and CDR2 SNEGSKA (reference sequence). With V trimmed by 7 bases and J by 1 base, 14 bases remained unmatched. Findings and caveats of the study: In healthy donors, age-related TCR diversity loss mainly reflected lost richness. Untreated cancer patients had significantly lower blood TCR diversity than age-matched healthy donors.

TRB rearrangements spanning V, D and J were amplified using mixed TRB-A/B primers. TCRdb fed the multiplex PCR reads into MiXCR, producing one record per CDR3 protein. The sample contains some 1,500 distinct CDR3 sequences, 21% of which appear only once. The template was genomic DNA from peripheral blood, not RNA. As to this clonotype: Its specificity is unknown.

This sequence joins TRBV20-1 and TRBJ1-5; 9 bases agree with TRBD1. The receptor was derived from a human donor with a solid tumor. Sequencing input: blood. The CDR3 protein is CSVLVGTGFGSNQPQHF. The CDR3 DNA is TGCAGTGTGCTGGTCGGGACAGGGTTTGGGAGCAATCAGCCCCAGCATTTT.